These 11 T cell receptor beta chains came from one sample sequenced in a study of T cell responses to AZD1222 COVID-19 vaccine. TCRdb's copy holds only in-frame clones and misses some; the assay was immunoSEQ multiplex PCR. There are 140,000 to 150,000 clones in the sample; 90% to 95% occur only once, and about 12% lies in the top ten. Sample: peripheral blood, taken after recovery from COVID-19. The source is an adult who had recovered from COVID-19.

This sequence joins TRBV18 and TRBJ2-7; D is uncertain. The CDR3 spans 12 residues. Per germline, CDR1 KGHSH and CDR2 LQKENI. Trimming pared 3 bases from V and 3 bases from J, leaving 6 bases between. DNA of the CDR3: TGTGCCAGCTCACCCGACGGCTACGAGCAGTACTTC. It is translated as CASSPDGYEQYF.

The rearrangement joins TRBV2 to TRBJ2-7; the D is unclear. V lost 8 bases to trimming and J lost 5 bases, with 16 bases between them. The CDR3 loop spans 13 amino acids. CDR1 is SNHLY, CDR2 FYNNEI, per germline. The CDR3 nucleotides read TGTGCCAGCCTTCTAGTGGGTATCGACGAGCAGTACTTC. Protein: CASLLVGIDEQYF.

The gene calls are TRBV9 and TRBJ1-1, with a tentative D call TRBD1 (6 bases). The CDR3 spans 14 residues. The germline CDR1 and CDR2 sequences are SGDLS and YYNGEE. V lost 2 bases, J lost 4 bases, and 12 bases lay in between. CDR3 nucleotide sequence: TGTGCCAGCAGCGTGGGGGGCGGGAGCACTGAAGCTTTCTTT. Amino acid sequence: CASSVGGGSTEAFF.

The chain couples TRBV19 to TRBJ1-3; D perhaps matches TRBD1 (6 bases). CDR1 is LNHDA, CDR2 SQIVND, per germline (reference sequence). The CDR3 totals 14 residues. The V end was cut by 7 bases, the J end by 4 bases, with 14 bases between. CDR3: CASIPGDAGNTIYF. The CDR3 DNA sequence: TGTGCCAGTATCCCAGGGGACGCGGGAAACACCATATATTTT.

V is TRBV19 and J is TRBJ2-1; D tentatively fits TRBD1 or TRBD2 (5 bases each). This CDR3 has 15 residues. Trimming left V 4 bases short and J 7 bases short, with 17 bases between. CDR1 and CDR2 (germline): LNHDA, SQIVND (reference sequence). The chain's CDR3 is CASSTTGRIINEQFF. In DNA form, the CDR3 reads TGTGCCAGTAGTACTACGGGACGGATAATAAATGAGCAGTTCTTC.

The chain carries TRBV5-1 and TRBJ2-7; weak D call: TRBD2 (5 bases). The V gene's germline CDR1 is SGHRS and CDR2 YFSETQ. V shed 2 bases and J shed 0 bases, with 6 bases lying between them. This CDR3 is 13 amino acids long. The CDR3 DNA reads TGCGCCAGCAGCTTCGACTACTCCTACGAGCAGTACTTC. This sequence encodes CASSFDYSYEQYF.

This chain uses TRBV19 with TRBJ2-1, with TRBD2 matching 11 bases. The CDR3 is made up of 16 amino acids. J lost 2 bases, V lost 5 bases, and 5 bases had no gene match. CDR1 LNHDA and CDR2 SQIVND come from the germline V gene (reference sequence). The CDR3 here is CASSETSGNPYNEQFF. The CDR3 DNA follows: TGTGCCAGTAGTGAGACTAGCGGGAACCCCTACAATGAGCAGTTCTTC.

The rearrangement joins TRBV7-9 to TRBJ2-5; no clear D. The CDR3 has 10 residues. V gave up 5 bases and J gave up 2 bases, with 0 bases separating them. Germline-derived CDR1 and CDR2 are SEHNR and FQNEAQ (reference sequence). CDR3 residues: CASSQETQYF. CDR3 DNA: TGTGCCAGCAGCCAAGAGACCCAGTACTTC.

DNA of the CDR3: TGTGCCTGGAGTGTCGGCCAGGGCTACGAGCAGTACTTC. This translates into CAWSVGQGYEQYF. The gene calls are TRBV30 and TRBJ2-7; TRBD1 is a possible D gene (5 bases). The CDR3 is 13 amino acids. The germline V and J ends were trimmed by 0 bases and 3 bases, with 9 bases remaining between them. Germline V lookup: CDR1 GTSNPN, CDR2 SVGIG (reference sequence).

The count of this clone is one. The chain uses TRBV5-1 and TRBJ2-1, with a possible D match to TRBD2 (5 bases). V lost 4 bases and J 7 bases, leaving 15 bases between the germline ends. The CDR3 runs 14 residues. Germline V CDR1 and CDR2: SGHRS, YFSETQ. The CDR3: CASSRSDWENEQFF. The CDR3 bases are TGCGCCAGCAGCCGGTCGGACTGGGAAAATGAGCAGTTCTTC.

DNA for the CDR3: TGTGCCAGCAGCCTGACAGTCTCCCGCTCTGGAAACACCATATATTTT. Translation gives CASSLTVSRSGNTIYF. The chain couples TRBV2 to TRBJ1-3, with D possibly matching TRBD1 (5 bases). CDR3 length equals 16 residues. The V end was cut by 6 bases, the J end by 0 bases, with 15 bases between. Germline-derived CDR1 and CDR2 are SNHLY and FYNNEI.